These 18 T cell receptor beta chains share one sample of origin, sequenced in a study of T cell clones after liver transplantation. Produced via immunoSEQ multiplex PCR; TCRdb's table is partial and in-frame only. The data contain 98,000 or so clones, 75% to 85% of them singletons. Here the sequenced sample was CD4+ T cells from blood, taken before liver transplant. These receptors all come from a human donor who received a liver transplant.

The rearrangement uses TRBV6-5 and TRBJ2-3, with D uncertain. Trimming took off 6 bases at V and 6 bases at J, with 19 bases between the two ends. The CDR3 is 15 residues long. Germline V gene data show CDR1 as MNHEY and CDR2 as SVGAGI. The CDR3 coding sequence is TGTGCCAGCAGCTTCTCCCCCGCCCGTCCGGATACGCAGTATTTT. This codes for CASSFSPARPDTQYF.

The chain is built from TRBV5-1 and TRBJ1-2, with D perhaps TRBD1 (5 bases). Germline V gene lookup returns CDR1 SGHRS and CDR2 YFSETQ. The CDR3 is 15 amino acids. With 4 bases removed from V and 8 bases from J, the gap between germline ends came to 21 bases. CDR3 sequence: CASSPAGEGIRGYTF. CDR3 sequence (DNA): TGCGCCAGCAGCCCCGCGGGGGAGGGGATTAGAGGCTACACCTTC.

Written as DNA, the CDR3 is TGTGCCAGCAGGGAAACTAGCGGAGTTCACAATGAGCAGTTCTTC. Protein sequence: CASRETSGVHNEQFF. The chain is built from TRBV2 and TRBJ2-1; TRBD2 agrees at 8 bases. CDR1 SNHLY and CDR2 FYNNEI come from the germline V gene. CDR3 length: 15 residues. J gave up 5 bases and V 6 bases, and 9 bases lay outside the gene matches.

This clone turned up a few times. The V gene is TRBV30, the J gene TRBJ1-3; maybe TRBD1 (6 bases). The CDR3 length is 13 residues. V lost 7 bases and J 3 bases, leaving 13 bases between the germline ends. Germline assignment: CDR1 GTSNPN and CDR2 SVGIG (reference sequence). This CDR3 reads CALRGNLGNTIYF. The CDR3 DNA sequence: TGTGCCTTGAGGGGGAATCTTGGAAACACCATATATTTT.

This sequence joins TRBV7-2 and TRBJ2-5; D is unclear. The germline CDR1 and CDR2 sequences are SGHTA and FQGNSA. With 5 bases removed from V and 2 bases from J, the gap between germline ends came to 12 bases. The CDR3 extends over 14 amino acids. Written as DNA, the CDR3 is TGTGCCAGCAGCCCACCTCGGAGTCAAGAGACCCAGTACTTC. Amino acid sequence: CASSPPRSQETQYF.

Concerning this clone: At one boundary the junction diverges from the germline segment, which might be a read error. The chain has TRBV13 and TRBJ2-1, with 12 bases aligning to TRBD2. Germline V lookup: CDR1 PRHDT, CDR2 FYEKMQ (reference sequence). This CDR3 is 17 amino acids long. This CDR3 is CVSSPSDQTSGRTEQFF. As DNA, the CDR3 is TGTGTCAGCAGCCCGTCCGACCAGACTAGCGGGAGAACTGAGCAGTTCTTC.

This chain uses TRBV15 with TRBJ2-5; 9 bases agree with TRBD1. Germline V CDR1 and CDR2: LNHNV, YYDKDF (reference sequence). The junction had 9 bases not matched to a gene; V was cut back by 3 bases and J by 1 base. The CDR3 contains 17 residues. The CDR3 protein is CATSRSPGTGIQETQYF. In DNA, the CDR3 is TGTGCCACCAGCAGGTCTCCCGGGACAGGGATCCAAGAGACCCAGTACTTC. Full variable domain (outside the CDR3, taken from reference TRBV15 and TRBJ2-5): DAMVIQNPRYQVTQFGKPVTLSCSQTLNHNVMYWYQQKSSQAPKLLFHYYDKDFNNEADTPDNFQSRRPNTSFCFLDIRSPGLGDTAMYLCATSRSPGTGIQETQYFGPGTRLLVL.

This rearrangement joins TRBV5-1 to TRBJ1-6; 10 bases agree with TRBD1. Trimming cost V 4 bases and J 7 bases; bases outside gene matches: 8. The length of the CDR3 is 16 residues. CDR1 is SGHRS and CDR2 is YFSETQ in the germline V gene. In DNA, the CDR3 is TGCGCCAGCAGCCAACGAGGGACAGGGGCGAATTCACCCCTCCACTTT. Residues: CASSQRGTGANSPLHF.

The chain is built from TRBV11-1 and TRBJ2-2; weak D call: TRBD1 (5 bases). Trimming took 1 base from V and 4 from J, leaving 10 bases between them. The germline V gene encodes CDR1 SGHAT and CDR2 FQDESV (reference sequence). This CDR3 spans 15 amino acids. CDR3 protein: CASSLERTPTGELFF. In DNA form, the CDR3 reads TGTGCCAGCAGCTTAGAACGGACACCCACCGGGGAGCTGTTTTTT.

The chain carries TRBV10-3 and TRBJ1-2, with a tentative D call TRBD1 (6 bases). The CDR3 is made up of 12 amino acids. The germline V gene has CDR1 ENHRY and CDR2 SYGVKD. With 6 bases removed from V and 9 bases from J, the gap between germline ends came to 14 bases. As DNA, the CDR3 is TGTGCCATCAGCCAGGGGAGCCCTAGCTACACCTTC. This encodes CAISQGSPSYTF.

V usage is TRBV5-1 and J usage is TRBJ2-1; D is ambiguous. CDR1 SGHRS and CDR2 YFSETQ come from the germline V gene. V was shortened by 0 bases and J by 4 bases, with 14 bases between the two germline ends. The CDR3 consists of 16 residues. The CDR3: CASSLDPRATYNEQFF. DNA for the CDR3: TGCGCCAGCAGCTTGGATCCGCGAGCCACTTACAATGAGCAGTTCTTC. The full variable domain, with the rest looked up from reference TRBV5-1 and TRBJ2-1, is KAGVTQTPRYLIKTRGQQVTLSCSPISGHRSVSWYQQTPGQGLQFLFEYFSETQRNKGNFPGRFSGRQFSNSRSEMNVSTLELGDSALYLCASSLDPRATYNEQFFGPGTRLTVL.

The chain uses TRBV5-1 and TRBJ2-2; 7 bases map to TRBD2. V was pared by 3 bases and J by 2 bases, with 4 bases of the junction left unmatched. The CDR3 has 15 residues. CDR1 SGHRS and CDR2 YFSETQ come from the germline V gene. The CDR3 loop is CASSYSGPNTGELFF. Here the CDR3 DNA reads TGCGCCAGCAGCTATAGCGGGCCTAACACCGGGGAGCTGTTTTTT.

The chain recombines TRBV5-6 with TRBJ1-2; D might be TRBD1 (5 bases). The CDR3 contains 12 residues. Germline-derived CDR1 and CDR2 are SGHDT and YYEEEE. The V end lost 4 bases, the J end lost 4 bases, and 8 bases lay between the germline ends. The CDR3 DNA reads as TGTGCCAGCAGCGCACAGGTCTATGGCTACACCTTC. As protein: CASSAQVYGYTF.

V usage is TRBV2 and J usage is TRBJ1-6; no reliable D call. CDR1 is SNHLY, CDR2 FYNNEI, per germline. This CDR3 is built from 15 residues. V was trimmed by 3 bases and J by 5 bases, leaving 11 bases between them. The CDR3 region is CASSDHPGNNSPLHF. CDR3 nucleotide sequence: TGTGCCAGCAGTGACCATCCAGGCAATAATTCACCCCTCCACTTT. Full variable domain (outside the CDR3, taken from reference TRBV2 and TRBJ1-6): EPEVTQTPSHQVTQMGQEVILRCVPISNHLYFYWYRQILGQKVEFLVSFYNNEISEKSEIFDDQFSVERPDGSNFTLKIRSTKLEDSAMYFCASSDHPGNNSPLHFGNGTRLTVT.

The V gene is TRBV4-2, the J gene TRBJ2-1; D is unclear. The CDR3 consists of 14 residues. Trimming pared 0 bases from V and 9 bases from J, leaving 12 bases between. Germline lookup yields CDR1 LGHNA and CDR2 YNFKEQ. CDR3 protein: CASSQDSRLGEQFF. CDR3 coding DNA: TGTGCCAGCAGCCAAGATTCCAGGTTAGGTGAGCAGTTCTTC.

The rearrangement joins TRBV10-3 to TRBJ2-3, with TRBD2 identical over 7 bases. In germline, CDR1 is ENHRY, CDR2 SYGVKD. Trimming took 11 bases from V and 5 from J; bases not matched to a gene: 10. This CDR3 spans 13 amino acids. The CDR3 is CAHGLGEGDTQYF. In DNA, the CDR3 is TGTGCCCATGGGTTGGGGGAGGGAGATACGCAGTATTTT.

This clone has just one count. The chain is built from TRBV28 and TRBJ1-3; D is unresolved. Trimming took 10 bases from V and 5 from J, leaving 18 bases between them. CDR3 size: 14 residues. CDR1 MDHEN and CDR2 SYDVKM come from the germline V gene. The CDR3 reads CATGEALPRNTIYF. The CDR3 DNA follows: TGTGCCACCGGCGAGGCCCTTCCCCGAAACACCATATATTTT.

The V and J genes are TRBV28 and TRBJ2-7; D is unclear. The CDR3 totals 11 residues. Germline CDR1 MDHEN, CDR2 SYDVKM. The ends were cut back, 4 bases at V and 4 bases at J, with 5 bases in the middle. CDR3 region: CASSSWYEQYF. CDR3 bases: TGTGCCAGCAGTTCGTGGTACGAGCAGTACTTC. The full variable domain, in which reference TRBV28 and TRBJ2-7 provide the parts outside the CDR3, is DVKVTQSSRYLVKRTGEKVFLECVQDMDHENMFWYRQDPGLGLRLIYFSYDVKMKEKGDIPEGYSVSREKKERFSLILESASTNQTSMYLCASSSWYEQYFGPGTRLTVT.